The table lists the clone carrying this T cell receptor beta chain with a few counts. As yet, its antigen is unknown. This entry belongs to a study of cytomegalovirus exposure and HLA in healthy donors. Study-level results: Some TCR beta chains (164 of them) were listed as cytomegalovirus-associated.

PCR was performed using 60 Vbeta and 13 Jbeta primers. The table came from immunoSEQ multiplex PCR; TCRdb's copy has only in-frame clones and leaves some out. Here the sample spans over 95,000 clones, 60% to 80% being singletons. Sequencing was carried out using PBMCs. The source is a woman aged 25-40 years in good health and CMV-seropositive.

The CDR3 here is CSVDRVMYPTEAFF. The CDR3 DNA is TGCAGCGTGGACAGGGTTATGTACCCAACTGAAGCTTTCTTT. V gene TRBV29-1 combines with J gene TRBJ1-1, with TRBD1 matching 8 bases. V lost 6 bases, J lost 5 bases, and 11 bases stayed unmatched. The CDR3 covers 14 residues. Germline V CDR1 and CDR2: SQVTM, ANQGSEA.